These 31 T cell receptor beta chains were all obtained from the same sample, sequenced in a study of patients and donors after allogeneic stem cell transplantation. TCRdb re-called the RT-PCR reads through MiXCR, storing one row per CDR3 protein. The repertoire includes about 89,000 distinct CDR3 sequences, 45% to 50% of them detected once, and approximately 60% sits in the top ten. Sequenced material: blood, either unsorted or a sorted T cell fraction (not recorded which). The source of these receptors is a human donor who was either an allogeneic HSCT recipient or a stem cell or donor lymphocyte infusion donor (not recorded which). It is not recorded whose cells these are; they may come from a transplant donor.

CDR3 sequence: CASSDPLRGAGELFF. DNA for the CDR3: TGTGCCAGCAGTGACCCCCTCCGGGGAGCCGGGGAGCTGTTTTTT. The chain joins TRBV25-1 to TRBJ2-2; weak D call: TRBD2 (5 bases). The length of the CDR3 is 15 residues. CDR1 MGHDK and CDR2 SYGVNS come from the germline V gene. Trimming took 3 bases from V and 6 from J, leaving 14 bases between them.

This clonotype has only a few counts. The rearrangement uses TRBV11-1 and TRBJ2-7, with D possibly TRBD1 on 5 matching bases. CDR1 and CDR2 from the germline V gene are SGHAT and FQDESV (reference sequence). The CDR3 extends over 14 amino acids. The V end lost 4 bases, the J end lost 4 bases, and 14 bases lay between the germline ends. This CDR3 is CASSSNPRQYEQYF. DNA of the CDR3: TGTGCCAGCAGCTCGAACCCCCGACAGTACGAGCAGTACTTC.

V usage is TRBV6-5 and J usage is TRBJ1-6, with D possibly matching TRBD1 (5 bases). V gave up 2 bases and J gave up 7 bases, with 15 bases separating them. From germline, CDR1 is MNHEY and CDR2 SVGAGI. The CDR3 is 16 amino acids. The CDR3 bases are TGTGCCAGCAGTTACATGGGGGGACGAGGCAATTCACCCCTCCACTTT. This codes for CASSYMGGRGNSPLHF.

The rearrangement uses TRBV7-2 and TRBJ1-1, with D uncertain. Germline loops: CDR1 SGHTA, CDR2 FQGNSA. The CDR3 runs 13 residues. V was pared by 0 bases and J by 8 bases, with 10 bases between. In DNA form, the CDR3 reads TGTGCCAGCAGCTTAGCGTCGGAGGCCGAAGCTTTCTTT. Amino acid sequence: CASSLASEAEAFF.

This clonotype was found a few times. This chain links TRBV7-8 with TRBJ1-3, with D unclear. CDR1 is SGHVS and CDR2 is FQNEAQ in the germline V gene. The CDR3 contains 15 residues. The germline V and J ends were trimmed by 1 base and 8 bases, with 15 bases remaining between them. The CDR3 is CASSLDAGNADTIYF. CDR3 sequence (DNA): TGTGCCAGCAGCTTAGACGCCGGGAACGCGGACACCATATATTTT.

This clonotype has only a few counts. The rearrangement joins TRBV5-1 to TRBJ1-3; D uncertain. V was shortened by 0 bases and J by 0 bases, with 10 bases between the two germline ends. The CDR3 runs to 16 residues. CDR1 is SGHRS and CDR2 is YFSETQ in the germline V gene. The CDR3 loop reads CASSLDVGYSGNTIYF. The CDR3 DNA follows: TGCGCCAGCAGCTTGGACGTCGGATACTCTGGAAACACCATATATTTT. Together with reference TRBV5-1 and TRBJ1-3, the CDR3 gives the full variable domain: KAGVTQTPRYLIKTRGQQVTLSCSPISGHRSVSWYQQTPGQGLQFLFEYFSETQRNKGNFPGRFSGRQFSNSRSEMNVSTLELGDSALYLCASSLDVGYSGNTIYFGEGSWLTVV.

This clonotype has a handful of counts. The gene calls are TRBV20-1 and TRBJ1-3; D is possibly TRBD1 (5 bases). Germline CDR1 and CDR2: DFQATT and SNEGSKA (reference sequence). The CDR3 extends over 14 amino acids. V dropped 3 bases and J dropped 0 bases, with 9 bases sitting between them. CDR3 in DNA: TGCAGTGCTAGGGACACCGACTCTGGAAACACCATATATTTT. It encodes CSARDTDSGNTIYF.

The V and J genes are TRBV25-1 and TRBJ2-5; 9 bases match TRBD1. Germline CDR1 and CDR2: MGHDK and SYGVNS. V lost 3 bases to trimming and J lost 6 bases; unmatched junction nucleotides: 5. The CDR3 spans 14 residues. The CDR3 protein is CASSDSGTGKTQYF. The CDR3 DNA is TGTGCCAGCAGTGACTCCGGGACAGGGAAGACCCAGTACTTC. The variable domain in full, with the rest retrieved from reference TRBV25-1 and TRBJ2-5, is EADIYQTPRYLVIGTGKKITLECSQTMGHDKMYWYQQDPGMELHLIHYSYGVNSTEKGDLSSESTVSRIRTEHFPLTLESARPSHTSQYLCASSDSGTGKTQYFGPGTRLLVL.

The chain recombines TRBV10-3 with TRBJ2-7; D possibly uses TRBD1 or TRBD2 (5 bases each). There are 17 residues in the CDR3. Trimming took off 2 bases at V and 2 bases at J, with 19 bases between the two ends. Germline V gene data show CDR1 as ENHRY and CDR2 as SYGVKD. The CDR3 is CAISEVTPGRITYEQYF. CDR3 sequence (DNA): TGTGCCATCAGTGAGGTCACTCCGGGACGGATTACCTACGAGCAGTACTTC.

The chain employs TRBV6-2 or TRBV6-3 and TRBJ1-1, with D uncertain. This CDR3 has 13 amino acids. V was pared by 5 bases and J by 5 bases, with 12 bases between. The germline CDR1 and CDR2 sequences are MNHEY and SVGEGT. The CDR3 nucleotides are TGTGCCAGCAGTCGGGTCCGCGAGACTGAAGCTTTCTTT. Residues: CASSRVRETEAFF.

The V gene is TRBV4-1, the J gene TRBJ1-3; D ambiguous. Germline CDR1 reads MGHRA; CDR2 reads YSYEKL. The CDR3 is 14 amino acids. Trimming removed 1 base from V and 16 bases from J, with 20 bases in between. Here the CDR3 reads CASSQGREVAGTYF. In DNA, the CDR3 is TGCGCCAGCAGCCAAGGACGCGAGGTAGCGGGTACCTATTTT.

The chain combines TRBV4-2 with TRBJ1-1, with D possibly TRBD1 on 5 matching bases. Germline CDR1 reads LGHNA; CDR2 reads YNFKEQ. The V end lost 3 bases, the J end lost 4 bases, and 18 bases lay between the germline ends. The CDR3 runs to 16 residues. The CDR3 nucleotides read TGTGCCAGCAGCCACTCTTCAGGGAAGGGCGGCACTGAAGCTTTCTTT. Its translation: CASSHSSGKGGTEAFF.

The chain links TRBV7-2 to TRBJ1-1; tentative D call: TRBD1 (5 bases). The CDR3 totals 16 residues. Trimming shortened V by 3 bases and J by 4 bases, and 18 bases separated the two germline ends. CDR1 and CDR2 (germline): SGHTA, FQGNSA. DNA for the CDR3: TGTGCCAGCAGCTTGTTTGGGAGGTTAAGGGGCACTGAAGCTTTCTTT. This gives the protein CASSLFGRLRGTEAFF.

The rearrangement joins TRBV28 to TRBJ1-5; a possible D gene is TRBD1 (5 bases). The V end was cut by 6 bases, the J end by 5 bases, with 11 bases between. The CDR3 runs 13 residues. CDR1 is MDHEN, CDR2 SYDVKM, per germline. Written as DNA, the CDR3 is TGTGCCAGCAGGGGGACTGATGATCAGCCCCAGCATTTT. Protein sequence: CASRGTDDQPQHF.

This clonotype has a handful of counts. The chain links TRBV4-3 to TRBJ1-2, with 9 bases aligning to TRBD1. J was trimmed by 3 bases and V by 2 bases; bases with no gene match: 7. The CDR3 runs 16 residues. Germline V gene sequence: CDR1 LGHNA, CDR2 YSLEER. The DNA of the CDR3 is TGCGCCAGCAGCCAATTTCCCGGGACAGGGTACTATGGCTACACCTTC. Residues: CASSQFPGTGYYGYTF.

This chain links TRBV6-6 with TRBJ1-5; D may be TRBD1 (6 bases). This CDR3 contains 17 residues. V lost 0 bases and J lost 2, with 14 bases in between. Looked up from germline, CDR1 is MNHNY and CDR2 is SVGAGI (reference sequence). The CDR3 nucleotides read TGTGCCAGCAGTTACTCGGGGCAGGGGTTAGGCAATCAGCCCCAGCATTTT. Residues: CASSYSGQGLGNQPQHF.

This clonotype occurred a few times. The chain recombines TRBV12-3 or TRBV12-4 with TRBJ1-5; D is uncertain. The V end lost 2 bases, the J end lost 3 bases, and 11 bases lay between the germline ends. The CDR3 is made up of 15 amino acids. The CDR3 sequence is CASSLNPWNNQPQHF. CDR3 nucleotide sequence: TGTGCCAGCAGTTTAAACCCCTGGAACAATCAGCCCCAGCATTTT.

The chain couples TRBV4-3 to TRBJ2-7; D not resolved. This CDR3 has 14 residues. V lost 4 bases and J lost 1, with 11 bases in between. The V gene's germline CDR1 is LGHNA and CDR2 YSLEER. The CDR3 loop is CASSPVDGSYEQYF. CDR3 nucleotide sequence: TGCGCCAGCAGCCCCGTGGACGGTTCCTACGAGCAGTACTTC.

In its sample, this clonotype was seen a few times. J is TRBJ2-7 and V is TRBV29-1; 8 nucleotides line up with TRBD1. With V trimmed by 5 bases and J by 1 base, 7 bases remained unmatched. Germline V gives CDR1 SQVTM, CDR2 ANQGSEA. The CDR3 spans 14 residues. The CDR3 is CSVPGQGGSYEQYF. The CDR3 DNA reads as TGCAGCGTTCCCGGACAGGGCGGATCCTACGAGCAGTACTTC.

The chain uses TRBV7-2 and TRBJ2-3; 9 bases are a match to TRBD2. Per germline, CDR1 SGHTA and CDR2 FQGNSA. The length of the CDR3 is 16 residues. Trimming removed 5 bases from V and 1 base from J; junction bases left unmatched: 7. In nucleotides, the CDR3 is TGTGCCAGCAGCCGTAAGACTAGCGGTGGCACAGATACGCAGTATTTT. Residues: CASSRKTSGGTDTQYF.

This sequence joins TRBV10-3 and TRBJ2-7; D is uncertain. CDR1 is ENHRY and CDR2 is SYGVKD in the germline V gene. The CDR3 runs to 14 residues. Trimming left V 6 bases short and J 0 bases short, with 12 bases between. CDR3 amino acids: CAIRVDILSYEQYF. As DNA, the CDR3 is TGTGCCATCAGGGTAGACATTCTCTCCTACGAGCAGTACTTC.

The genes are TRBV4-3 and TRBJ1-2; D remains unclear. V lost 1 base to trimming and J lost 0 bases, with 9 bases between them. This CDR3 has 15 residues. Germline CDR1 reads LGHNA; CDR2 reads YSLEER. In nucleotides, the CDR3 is TGCGCCAGCAGCCAAGCGCTCTCAGCTAACTATGGCTACACCTTC. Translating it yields CASSQALSANYGYTF.

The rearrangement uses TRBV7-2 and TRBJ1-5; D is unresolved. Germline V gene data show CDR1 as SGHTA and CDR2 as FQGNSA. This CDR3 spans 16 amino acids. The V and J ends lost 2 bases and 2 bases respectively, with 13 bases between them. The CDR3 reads CASSLSFTRGNQPQHF. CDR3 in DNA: TGTGCCAGCAGCTTAAGTTTCACCCGTGGCAATCAGCCCCAGCATTTT.

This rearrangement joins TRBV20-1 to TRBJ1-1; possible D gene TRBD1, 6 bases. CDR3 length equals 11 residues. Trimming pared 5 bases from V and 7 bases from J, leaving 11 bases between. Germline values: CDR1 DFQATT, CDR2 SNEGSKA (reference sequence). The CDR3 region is CSAYRVGEAFF. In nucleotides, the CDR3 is TGCAGTGCTTACAGGGTTGGTGAAGCTTTCTTT.

The CDR3 is CASSPPDRGVDGYTF. Here the CDR3 DNA reads TGCGCCAGCAGCCCCCCAGACAGGGGCGTAGATGGCTACACCTTC. The V and J genes are TRBV5-1 and TRBJ1-2, with 8 bases aligning to TRBD1. The junction had 11 bases not matched to a gene; V was cut back by 4 bases and J by 6 bases. Germline lookup yields CDR1 SGHRS and CDR2 YFSETQ. This CDR3 spans 15 amino acids.

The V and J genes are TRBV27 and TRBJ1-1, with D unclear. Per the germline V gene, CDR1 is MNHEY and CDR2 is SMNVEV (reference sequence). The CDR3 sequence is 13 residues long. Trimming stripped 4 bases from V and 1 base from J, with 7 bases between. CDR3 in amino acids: CASSYHPNTEAFF. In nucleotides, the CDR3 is TGTGCCAGCAGTTACCACCCGAACACTGAAGCTTTCTTT.

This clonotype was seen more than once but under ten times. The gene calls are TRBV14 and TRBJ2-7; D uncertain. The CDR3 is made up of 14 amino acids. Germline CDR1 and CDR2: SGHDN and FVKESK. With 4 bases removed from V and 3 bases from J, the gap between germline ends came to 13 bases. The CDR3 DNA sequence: TGTGCCAGCAGCCGGGAATCACAAATCTACGAGCAGTACTTC. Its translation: CASSRESQIYEQYF.

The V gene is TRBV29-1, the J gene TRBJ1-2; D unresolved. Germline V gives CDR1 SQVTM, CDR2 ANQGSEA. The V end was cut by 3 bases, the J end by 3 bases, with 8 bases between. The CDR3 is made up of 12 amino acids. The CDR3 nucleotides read TGCAGCGTTGAGGGGAGCGACTATGGCTACACCTTC. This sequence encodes CSVEGSDYGYTF.

The chain's CDR3 is CASSYRDFQPQHF. Here the CDR3 DNA reads TGTGCCAGCAGTTATCGGGACTTCCAGCCCCAGCATTTT. The gene calls are TRBV6-2 or TRBV6-3 and TRBJ1-5; possible D gene TRBD1, 5 bases. This CDR3 has 13 amino acids. Germline loops: CDR1 MNHEY, CDR2 SVGEGT. V was clipped by 3 bases and J by 7 bases, with 10 bases between them.

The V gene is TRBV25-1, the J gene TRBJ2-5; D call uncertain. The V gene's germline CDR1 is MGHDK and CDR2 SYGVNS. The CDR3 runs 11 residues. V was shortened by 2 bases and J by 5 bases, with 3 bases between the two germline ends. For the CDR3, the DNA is TGTGCCAGCAGTGAAGAGGAGACCCAGTACTTC. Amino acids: CASSEEETQYF.

CDR3 loop: CSALSSDREAFF. CDR3 coding DNA: TGCAGTGCCCTATCATCGGACAGAGAAGCTTTCTTT. This rearrangement joins TRBV20-1 to TRBJ1-1; tentatively, D is TRBD1 (6 bases). Trimming cost V 6 bases and J 8 bases, with 16 bases left between them. From germline, CDR1 is DFQATT and CDR2 SNEGSKA (reference sequence). The CDR3 has 12 amino acids.